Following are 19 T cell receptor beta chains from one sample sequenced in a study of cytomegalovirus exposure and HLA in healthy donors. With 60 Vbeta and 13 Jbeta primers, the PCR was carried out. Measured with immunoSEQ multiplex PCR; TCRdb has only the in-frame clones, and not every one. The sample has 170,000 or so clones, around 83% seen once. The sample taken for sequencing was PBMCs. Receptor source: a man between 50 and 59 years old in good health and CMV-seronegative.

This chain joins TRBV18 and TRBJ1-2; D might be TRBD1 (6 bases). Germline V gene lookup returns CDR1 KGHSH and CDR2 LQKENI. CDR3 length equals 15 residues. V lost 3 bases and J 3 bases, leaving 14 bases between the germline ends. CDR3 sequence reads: CASSPGAGEHYGYTF. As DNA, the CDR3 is TGTGCCAGCTCACCGGGGGCAGGGGAACACTATGGCTACACCTTC.

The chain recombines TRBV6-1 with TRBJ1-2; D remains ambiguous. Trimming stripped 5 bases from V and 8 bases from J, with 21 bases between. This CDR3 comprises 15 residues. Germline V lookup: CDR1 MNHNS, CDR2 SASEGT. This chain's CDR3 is CASSTPPARQRGYTF. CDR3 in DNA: TGTGCCAGCAGTACACCCCCCGCCCGGCAGCGGGGCTACACCTTC.

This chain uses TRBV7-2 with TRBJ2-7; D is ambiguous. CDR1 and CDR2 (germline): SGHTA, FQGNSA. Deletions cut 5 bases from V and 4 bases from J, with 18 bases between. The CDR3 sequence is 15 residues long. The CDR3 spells CASSDFVRSSYEQYF. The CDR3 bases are TGTGCCAGCAGCGACTTCGTACGGAGTTCATACGAGCAGTACTTC.

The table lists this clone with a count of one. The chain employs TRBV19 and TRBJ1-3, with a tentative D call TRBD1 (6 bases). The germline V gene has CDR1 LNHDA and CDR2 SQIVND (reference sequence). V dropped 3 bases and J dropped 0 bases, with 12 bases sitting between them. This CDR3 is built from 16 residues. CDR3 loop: CASSMLRDNSGNTIYF. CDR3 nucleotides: TGTGCCAGTAGTATGCTTCGGGACAACTCTGGAAACACCATATATTTT.

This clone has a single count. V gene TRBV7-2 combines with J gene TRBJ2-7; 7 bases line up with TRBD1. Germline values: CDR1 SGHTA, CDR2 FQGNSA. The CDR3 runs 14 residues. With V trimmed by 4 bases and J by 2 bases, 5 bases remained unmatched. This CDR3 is CASSSEGAAYEQYF. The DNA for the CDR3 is TGTGCCAGCAGCTCAGAGGGGGCCGCCTACGAGCAGTACTTC.

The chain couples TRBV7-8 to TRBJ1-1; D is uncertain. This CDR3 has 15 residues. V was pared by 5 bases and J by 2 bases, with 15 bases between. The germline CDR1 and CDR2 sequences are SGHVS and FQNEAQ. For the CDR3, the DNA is TGTGCCAGCAGCCTGCGCGGCAACGGAAACACTGAAGCTTTCTTT. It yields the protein CASSLRGNGNTEAFF.

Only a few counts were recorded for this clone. The CDR3 region has the DNA TGTGCCAGCAGTTATTCCTCAGGGGTGGCTAACTATGGCTACACCTTC. Translation gives CASSYSSGVANYGYTF. The chain carries TRBV6-5 and TRBJ1-2; perhaps TRBD1 as D (6 bases). The CDR3 totals 16 residues. Germline V gives CDR1 MNHEY, CDR2 SVGAGI. The V gene lost 3 bases and the J gene lost 0 bases, with 14 bases spanning the gap.

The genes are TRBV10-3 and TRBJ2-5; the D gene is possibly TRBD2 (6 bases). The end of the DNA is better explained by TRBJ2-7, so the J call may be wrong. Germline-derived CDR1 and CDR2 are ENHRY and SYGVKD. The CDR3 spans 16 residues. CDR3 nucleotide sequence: TGTGCCATCAGTGACCCTACTAGCCGAAGGCCCTACGAGCAGTACTTC. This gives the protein CAISDPTSRRPYEQYF.

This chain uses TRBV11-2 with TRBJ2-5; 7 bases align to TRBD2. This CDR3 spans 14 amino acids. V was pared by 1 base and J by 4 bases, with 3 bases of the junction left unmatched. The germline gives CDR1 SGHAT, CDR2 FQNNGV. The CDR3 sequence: CASSLAWGGETQYF. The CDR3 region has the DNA TGTGCCAGCAGCTTAGCGTGGGGGGGAGAGACCCAGTACTTC.

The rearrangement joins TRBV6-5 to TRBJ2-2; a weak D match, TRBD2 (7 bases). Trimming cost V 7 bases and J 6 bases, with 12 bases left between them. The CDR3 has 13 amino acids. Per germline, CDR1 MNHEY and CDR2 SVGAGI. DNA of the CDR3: TGTGCCAGCACTAGGGGGGGCCCCGGGGAGCTGTTTTTT. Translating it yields CASTRGGPGELFF.

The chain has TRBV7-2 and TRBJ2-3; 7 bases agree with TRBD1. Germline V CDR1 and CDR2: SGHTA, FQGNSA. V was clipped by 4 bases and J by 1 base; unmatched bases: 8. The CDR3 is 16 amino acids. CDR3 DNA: TGTGCCAGCAGCTCCAACAGACAGGGCCGCACAGATACGCAGTATTTT. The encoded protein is CASSSNRQGRTDTQYF.

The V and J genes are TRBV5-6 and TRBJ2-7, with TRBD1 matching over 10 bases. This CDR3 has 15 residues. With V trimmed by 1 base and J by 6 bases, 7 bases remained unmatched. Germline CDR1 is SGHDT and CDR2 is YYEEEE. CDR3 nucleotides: TGTGCCAGCAGCTTGCGGGGGACAGGGGCCCTCGAGCAGTACTTC. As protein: CASSLRGTGALEQYF. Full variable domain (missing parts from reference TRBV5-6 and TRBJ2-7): DAGVTQSPTHLIKTRGQQVTLRCSPKSGHDTVSWYQQALGQGPQFIFQYYEEEERQRGNFPDRFSGHQFPNYSSELNVNALLLGDSALYLCASSLRGTGALEQYFGPGTRLTVT.

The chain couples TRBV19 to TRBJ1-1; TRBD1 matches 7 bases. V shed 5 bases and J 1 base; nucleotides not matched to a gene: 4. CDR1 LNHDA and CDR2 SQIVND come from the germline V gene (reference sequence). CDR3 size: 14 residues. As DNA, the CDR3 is TGTGCCAGTAGTTCTGGACAGGCGAACACTGAAGCTTTCTTT. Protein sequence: CASSSGQANTEAFF.

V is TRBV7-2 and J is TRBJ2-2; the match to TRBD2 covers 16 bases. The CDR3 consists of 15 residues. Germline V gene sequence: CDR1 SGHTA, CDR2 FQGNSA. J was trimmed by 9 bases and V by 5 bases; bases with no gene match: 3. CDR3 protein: CASSKGLAGGRELFF. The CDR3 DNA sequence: TGTGCCAGCAGCAAGGGACTAGCGGGGGGGCGGGAGCTGTTTTTT.

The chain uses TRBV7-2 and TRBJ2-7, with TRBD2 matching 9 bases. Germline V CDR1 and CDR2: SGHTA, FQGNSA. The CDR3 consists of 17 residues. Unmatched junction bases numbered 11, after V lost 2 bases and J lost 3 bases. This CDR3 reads CASSLWSPRLADYEQYF. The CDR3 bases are TGTGCCAGCAGCTTATGGTCCCCCAGACTAGCGGACTACGAGCAGTACTTC. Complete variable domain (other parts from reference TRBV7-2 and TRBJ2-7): GAGVSQSPSNKVTEKGKDVELRCDPISGHTALYWYRQSLGQGLEFLIYFQGNSAPDKSGLPSDRFSAERTGGSVSTLTIQRTQQEDSAVYLCASSLWSPRLADYEQYFGPGTRLTVT.

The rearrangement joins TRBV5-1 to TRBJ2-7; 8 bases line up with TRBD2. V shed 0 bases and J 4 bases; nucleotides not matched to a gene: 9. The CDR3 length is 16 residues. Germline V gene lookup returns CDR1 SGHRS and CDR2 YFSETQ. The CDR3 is CASSLAGAGASYEQYF. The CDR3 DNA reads TGCGCCAGCAGCTTGGCCGGAGCGGGAGCGTCTTACGAGCAGTACTTC. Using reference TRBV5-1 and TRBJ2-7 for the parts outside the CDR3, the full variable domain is KAGVTQTPRYLIKTRGQQVTLSCSPISGHRSVSWYQQTPGQGLQFLFEYFSETQRNKGNFPGRFSGRQFSNSRSEMNVSTLELGDSALYLCASSLAGAGASYEQYFGPGTRLTVT.

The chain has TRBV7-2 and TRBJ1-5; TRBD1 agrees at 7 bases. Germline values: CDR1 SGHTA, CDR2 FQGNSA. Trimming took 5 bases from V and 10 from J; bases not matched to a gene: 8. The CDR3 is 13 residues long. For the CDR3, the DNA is TGTGCCAGCAGCAAAGACAGGGTTCAACCCCAGCATTTT. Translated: CASSKDRVQPQHF.

In nucleotides, the CDR3 is TGTGCCAGCAGCCCGATTAGGACAGGGTTGGACGAGCAGTACTTC. Amino acids: CASSPIRTGLDEQYF. The V call is TRBV14, the J call TRBJ2-7; 8 nucleotides agree with TRBD1. Trimming cost V 4 bases and J 5 bases; bases outside gene matches: 10. Per germline, CDR1 SGHDN and CDR2 FVKESK. This CDR3 spans 15 amino acids.

For the CDR3, the DNA is TGCGCCAGCAGCCCGGACTCTTCGTGGACTGAAGCTTTCTTT. Protein: CASSPDSSWTEAFF. The V and J genes are TRBV5-1 and TRBJ1-1, with D unclear. Trimming shortened V by 4 bases and J by 5 bases, and 15 bases separated the two germline ends. Germline assignment: CDR1 SGHRS and CDR2 YFSETQ. The CDR3 contains 14 residues.